Each of the 6 T cell receptor beta chains below was sequenced from the same sample in a study of beta chain features in type 1 diabetes. Study-wide findings and caveats: For Type 1 diabetes patients, all four CD4+ subsets carried TCRB CDR3s that were moderately but significantly shorter.

Their cognate antigens are unknown. Of the isolated RNA, all was reverse transcribed, and so the sequenced material was expressed TCRB transcripts. Assay used: immunoSEQ multiplex PCR; TCRdb lists only in-frame clones, some missing. Here the sample spans nearly 700,000 clones, roughly 13% being singletons. Input material: naive CD4+ T cells from blood. The source is a man younger than 30 with type 1 diabetes.

Worth noting for this clone: The sample holds other DNA sequences that translate to the same CDR3. The chain employs TRBV5-1 and TRBJ1-2; a weak D match, TRBD1 (5 bases). Germline loops: CDR1 SGHRS, CDR2 YFSETQ. CDR3 length: 13 residues. V lost 0 bases and J 2 bases, leaving 5 bases between the germline ends. The DNA for the CDR3 is TGCGCCAGCAGCTTGGAGGGGAACTATGGCTACACCTTC. This sequence encodes CASSLEGNYGYTF.

This clone has more than one count but fewer than ten. The rearrangement uses TRBV27 and TRBJ2-2; 9 bases match TRBD1. Looked up from germline, CDR1 is MNHEY and CDR2 is SMNVEV (reference sequence). The CDR3 consists of 14 residues. J lost 4 bases, V lost 3 bases, and 0 bases had no gene match. CDR3 region: CASSLTGGTGELFF. The CDR3 DNA is TGTGCCAGCAGTTTGACAGGGGGCACCGGGGAGCTGTTTTTT.

Of note for this clone: Other DNA sequences of this sample code for an identical CDR3. V and J are TRBV2 and TRBJ1-6; D remains unclear. CDR3 length equals 12 residues. Trimming removed 4 bases from V and 7 bases from J, with 5 bases in between. The germline V gene has CDR1 SNHLY and CDR2 FYNNEI. CDR3 bases: TGTGCCAGCAGTGGAGGGAATTCACCCCTCCACTTT. Translating gives CASSGGNSPLHF.

This clone has just a few counts. This rearrangement joins TRBV14 to TRBJ1-1; 7 bases are shared with TRBD1. V lost 0 bases to trimming and J lost 0 bases; unmatched junction nucleotides: 13. CDR1 is SGHDN, CDR2 FVKESK, per germline. The CDR3 has 19 residues. The CDR3 sequence is CASSQDSSGRGRVNTEAFF. The CDR3 bases are TGTGCCAGCAGCCAAGATTCATCGGGGAGGGGGCGAGTGAACACTGAAGCTTTCTTT.

This clone was counted a few times. The genes are TRBV25-1 and TRBJ1-3; tentative D call: TRBD1 (5 bases). V was shortened by 1 base and J by 0 bases, with 13 bases between the two germline ends. The CDR3 sequence is 17 residues long. Germline V lookup: CDR1 MGHDK, CDR2 SYGVNS. CDR3 coding DNA: TGTGCCAGCAGTGAATTGGGGGTTACCGACTCTGGAAACACCATATATTTT. This codes for CASSELGVTDSGNTIYF.

DNA for the CDR3: TGTGCCAGCAGCACCGGGACAGTTAACTACAATGAGCAGTTCTTC. It codes for CASSTGTVNYNEQFF. The V and J genes are TRBV11-2 and TRBJ2-1; 7 nucleotides align to TRBD1. In germline, CDR1 is SGHAT, CDR2 FQNNGV. This CDR3 has 15 amino acids. Unmatched junction bases numbered 7, after V lost 5 bases and J lost 3 bases.